This T cell receptor beta chain was captured in a study of T-cell reconstitution after alpha-beta-depleted transplantation in children. Overall study findings and caveats: Counts and diversity of T cells one year after transplant came mostly from newly produced T cells.

This clonotype was observed many times. Antigen specificity is unknown. TCRbeta library preparation incorporated unique molecular identifiers. TCRdb re-analysed the PCR reads in MiXCR, keeping a single row per CDR3 protein. The sample carries approximately 300,000 distinct CDR3 sequences, roughly a tenth recorded once. From germline, CDR1 is MNHEY and CDR2 SVGEGT. With 2 bases clipped from V and 4 bases from J, the junction kept 5 bases outside the gene matches. This CDR3 comprises 16 residues. The chain carries TRBV6-2 or TRBV6-3 and TRBJ2-4; 10 bases match TRBD2. The TCR originated in a boy under three years old with acute myeloid leukemia, due to receive a stem cell transplant. The starting material was PBMCs, obtained before TCRalphabeta/CD19-depleted stem cell transplant. The CDR3 spells CASSYPGLAAKNIQYF. CDR3 nucleotides: TGTGCCAGCAGTTACCCCGGACTAGCGGCGAAAAACATTCAGTACTTC.